The clone carrying this T cell receptor beta chain was picked up a small number of times. Its antigen is not known. A library made for alpha chains picked up this beta chain off target, so its size means little. Germline CDR1 is SGHRS and CDR2 is YFSETQ. Between the trimmed V and J ends, which lost 3 bases and 4 bases, there was a span of 9 bases. This CDR3 is built from 13 residues. This specimen comes from a study of spatial heterogeneity in lung cancer. Study summary: Consistently, beta-chain sequences turned up in larger numbers than alpha-chain sequences did.

Each TCR cDNA molecule bore a unique molecular identifier. A single record per CDR3 protein comes from TCRdb applying MiXCR to the 5' RACE reads. The sample includes about 18,000 distinct CDR3 sequences, 9.5% to 10% of them seen just once. As to time point: sample taken at primary tumor resection. The roughly 66 donors had untreated early-stage non-small cell lung cancer. No cell sorting; template was whole RNA from tumor, lung tissue or PBMC. Points from the study as a whole: The number of expanded tumor alpha and beta chains correlated with mutation number.

The receptor's source is a female donor with early-stage non-small cell lung cancer. Here the sequenced sample was lung tumor tissue, taken at surgery. The V and J genes are TRBV5-1 and TRBJ2-3; D is possibly TRBD2 (5 bases). This chain's CDR3 is CASSSSRADTQYF. In DNA, the CDR3 is TGCGCCAGCAGCTCCTCGCGGGCAGATACGCAGTATTTT. The variable domain in full, with the rest retrieved from reference TRBV5-1 and TRBJ2-3, is KAGVTQTPRYLIKTRGQQVTLSCSPISGHRSVSWYQQTPGQGLQFLFEYFSETQRNKGNFPGRFSGRQFSNSRSEMNVSTLELGDSALYLCASSSSRADTQYFGPGTRLTVL.